Listed here is a single T cell receptor (beta chain). Its antigen remains unknown. The genomic DNA of each subset was split evenly across several immunoSEQ plates. Sequencing was performed with immunoSEQ multiplex PCR; in TCRdb, only in-frame clones are kept and a portion is missing. There are fewer than 3 million clones in the sample; approximately 90% occur only once, and approximately 0.41% lies in the top ten. These data originate in a study of shared clonotypes between healthy human individuals. Study outcomes and limitations: In general, naive subsets displayed greater estimated richness than memory subsets did.

The CDR3 is 12 amino acids. Trimming cost V 3 bases and J 8 bases, with 8 bases left between them. From germline, CDR1 is LNHNV and CDR2 YYDKDF (reference sequence). The TCR sequence derives from a young man in good health. Some clones in this sample may be carry-over from other donors' samples. Specimen: naive CD4+ T cells from PBMCs. Subset described: CD45RA+ positively selected. This rearrangement joins TRBV15 to TRBJ2-4; D is undetermined. The CDR3 is CATSRPKDIQYF. CDR3 DNA: TGTGCCACCAGCAGGCCGAAGGACATTCAGTACTTC.